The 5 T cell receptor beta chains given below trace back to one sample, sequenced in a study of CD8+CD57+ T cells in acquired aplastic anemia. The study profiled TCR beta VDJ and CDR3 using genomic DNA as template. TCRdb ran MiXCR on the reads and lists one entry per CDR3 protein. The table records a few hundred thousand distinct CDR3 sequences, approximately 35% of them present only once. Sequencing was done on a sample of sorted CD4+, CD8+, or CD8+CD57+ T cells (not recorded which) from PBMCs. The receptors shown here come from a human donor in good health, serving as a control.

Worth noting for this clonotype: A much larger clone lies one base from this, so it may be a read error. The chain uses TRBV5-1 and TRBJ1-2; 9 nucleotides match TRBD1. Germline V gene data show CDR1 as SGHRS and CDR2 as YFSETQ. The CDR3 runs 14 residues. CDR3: CASSASTGGYGCTF. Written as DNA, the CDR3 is TGCGCCAGCAGCGCATCCACAGGGGGCTATGGCTGCACCTTC. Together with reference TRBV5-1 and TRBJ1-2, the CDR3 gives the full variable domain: KAGVTQTPRYLIKTRGQQVTLSCSPISGHRSVSWYQQTPGQGLQFLFEYFSETQRNKGNFPGRFSGRQFSNSRSEMNVSTLELGDSALYLCASSASTGGYGCTFGSGTRLTVV.

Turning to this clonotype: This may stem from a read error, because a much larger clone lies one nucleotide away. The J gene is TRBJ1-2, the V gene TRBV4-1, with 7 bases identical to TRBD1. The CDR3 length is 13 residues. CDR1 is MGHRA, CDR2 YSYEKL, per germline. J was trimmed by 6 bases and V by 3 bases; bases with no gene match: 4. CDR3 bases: TGCGCCAGCAGCCAGGGAGGACAGGATGGCTACACCTTC. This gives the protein CASSQGGQDGYTF.

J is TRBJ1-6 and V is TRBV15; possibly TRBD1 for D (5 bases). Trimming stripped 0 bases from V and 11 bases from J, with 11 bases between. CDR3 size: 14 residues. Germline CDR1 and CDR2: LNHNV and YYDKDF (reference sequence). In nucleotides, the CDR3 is TGTGCCACCAGCAGAGACAGGGTCGGGGCACCCCTCCACTTT. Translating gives CATSRDRVGAPLHF.

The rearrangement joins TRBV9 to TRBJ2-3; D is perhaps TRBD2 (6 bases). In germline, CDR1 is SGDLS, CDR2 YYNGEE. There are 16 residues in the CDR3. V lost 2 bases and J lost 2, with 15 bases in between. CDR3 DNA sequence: TGTGCCAGCAGCGTTAGCTCGGACTACTACACAGATACGCAGTATTTT. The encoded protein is CASSVSSDYYTDTQYF. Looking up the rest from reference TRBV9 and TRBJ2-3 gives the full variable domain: DSGVTQTPKHLITATGQRVTLRCSPRSGDLSVYWYQQSLDQGLQFLIQYYNGEERAKGNILERFSAQQFPDLHSELNLSSLELGDSALYFCASSVSSDYYTDTQYFGPGTRLTVL.

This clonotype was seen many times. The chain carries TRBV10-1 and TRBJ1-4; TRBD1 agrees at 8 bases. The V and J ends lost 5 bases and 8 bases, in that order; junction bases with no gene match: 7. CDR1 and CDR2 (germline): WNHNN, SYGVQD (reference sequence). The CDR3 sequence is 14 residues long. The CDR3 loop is CASSKDRGGEKLFF. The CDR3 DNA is TGCGCCAGCAGTAAAGACAGGGGCGGCGAAAAACTGTTTTTT.